The 9 T cell receptor beta chains reported below all come from one sample, sequenced in a study of T-cell reconstitution after alpha-beta-depleted transplantation in children listed by TCRdb under 2016. To prepare the library, PCR was applied. The instrument given in TCRdb is Illumina HiSeq 2500. To normalize quantification of the TCRbeta repertoire, the TCR libraries were built with molecular barcoding that relied on unique molecular identifiers. TCRdb reprocessed the public reads (quality trimming at Q25 with fastp, clone calling with MiXCR) and kept in-frame beta chains. When rows share a CDR3 protein, they turn into one entry using the most common DNA and genes. Within this sample are hundreds of thousands of distinct CDR3 sequences, with more than 10% of them counted one time only. About 3.9% of the sample comes from the top ten. Source: PBMCs, taken from the stem cell graft. These receptors were obtained from a human donor who donated a stem cell graft to a child with Fanconi anemia.

This clonotype occurred a few times. The CDR3 loop reads CASSFFSGGADEQFF. Written as DNA, the CDR3 is TGTGCCAGCAGCTTTTTCAGCGGGGGGGCGGATGAGCAGTTCTTC. This chain joins TRBV5-6 and TRBJ2-1; TRBD2 agrees at 10 bases. CDR3 size: 15 residues. Trimming at V came to 2 bases and at J to 8 bases, leaving 7 bases not matched to a gene. Germline CDR1 is SGHDT and CDR2 is YYEEEE.

This clonotype has a count of ten or more. The chain is built from TRBV20-1 and TRBJ2-1; D remains unclear. Trimming shortened V by 6 bases and J by 0 bases, and 18 bases separated the two germline ends. Per the germline V gene, CDR1 is DFQATT and CDR2 is SNEGSKA (reference sequence). This CDR3 is built from 16 residues. The CDR3 region has the DNA TGCAGTGCCAACACCTTACACGGAAGCTCCTACAATGAGCAGTTCTTC. It specifies CSANTLHGSSYNEQFF.

The genes are TRBV12-3 or TRBV12-4 and TRBJ2-7; D is possibly TRBD1 (6 bases). The CDR3 length is 14 residues. V gave up 6 bases and J gave up 1 base, with 13 bases separating them. The CDR3 sequence is CASRKTGDSYEQYF. The CDR3, as DNA: TGTGCCAGCAGAAAGACAGGAGATTCCTACGAGCAGTACTTC.

V is TRBV5-1 and J is TRBJ1-2; tentatively, D is TRBD1 (5 bases). V dropped 8 bases and J dropped 2 bases, with 10 bases sitting between them. There are 12 residues in the CDR3. CDR1 is SGHRS and CDR2 is YFSETQ in the germline V gene. This CDR3 reads CASGTENYGYTF. The DNA of the CDR3 is TGCGCCAGTGGGACGGAGAACTATGGCTACACCTTC. The whole variable domain, remainder taken from reference TRBV5-1 and TRBJ1-2, is KAGVTQTPRYLIKTRGQQVTLSCSPISGHRSVSWYQQTPGQGLQFLFEYFSETQRNKGNFPGRFSGRQFSNSRSEMNVSTLELGDSALYLCASGTENYGYTFGSGTRLTVV.

The chain uses TRBV28 and TRBJ1-4; D gene ambiguous. Between the trimmed V and J ends, which lost 4 bases and 4 bases, there was a span of 10 bases. This CDR3 has 14 amino acids. Germline V gene data show CDR1 as MDHEN and CDR2 as SYDVKM. CDR3 in amino acids: CASSSGLINEKLFF. CDR3 bases: TGTGCCAGCAGTTCAGGTTTGATTAATGAAAAACTGTTTTTT.

Only a few counts were recorded for this clonotype. V usage is TRBV29-1 and J usage is TRBJ2-5; D is perhaps TRBD1 (5 bases). V lost 8 bases, J lost 2 bases, and 15 bases lay in between. The CDR3 length is 13 residues. Looked up from germline, CDR1 is SQVTM and CDR2 is ANQGSEA. CDR3 nucleotides: TGCAGCTTTCTAAGACAGACTCAAGAGACCCAGTACTTC. It codes for CSFLRQTQETQYF.

The rearrangement links TRBV13 to TRBJ1-1, with 7 bases matching TRBD1. V trimming: 4 bases; J trimming: 1 base; junction bases outside the gene matches: 9. The CDR3 runs to 16 residues. Per germline, CDR1 PRHDT and CDR2 FYEKMQ (reference sequence). The CDR3 nucleotides are TGTGCCAGCAGCTCCTGGACAGGTAGGGGGAACACTGAAGCTTTCTTT. As protein: CASSSWTGRGNTEAFF.

This clonotype was observed a handful of times. The chain uses TRBV3-1 and TRBJ2-1; D not resolved. The ends were cut back, 1 base at V and 9 bases at J, with 7 bases in the middle. The V gene's germline CDR1 is LGHDT and CDR2 YNNKEL (reference sequence). The CDR3 is made up of 12 amino acids. CDR3 sequence: CASSQGQSEQFF. CDR3 nucleotides: TGTGCCAGCAGCCAAGGACAAAGTGAGCAGTTCTTC.

The J gene is TRBJ2-1, the V gene TRBV6-1, with D tentatively TRBD2 (5 bases). Germline CDR1 and CDR2: MNHNS and SASEGT. V lost 10 bases, J lost 1 base, and 17 bases lay in between. The CDR3 runs to 15 residues. The CDR3 DNA reads TGTGCCACTAACCTAGGAGCGGCTTCCTACAATGAGCAGTTCTTC. Translated: CATNLGAASYNEQFF.